The 16 T cell receptor beta chains listed next were all sequenced from one sample in a study of cytomegalovirus exposure and HLA in healthy donors. A multiplex PCR was run with 60 Vbeta primers and 13 Jbeta primers. Measured with immunoSEQ multiplex PCR; TCRdb has only the in-frame clones, and not every one. In the table there are some 210,000 clones, 60% to 80% of which are singletons. The sample taken for sequencing was PBMCs. Source of these receptors: a woman aged 25 to 45 in good health and CMV-seropositive.

The chain recombines TRBV28 with TRBJ1-1; D is perhaps TRBD1 (5 bases). Trimming cost V 3 bases and J 1 base, with 9 bases left between them. The CDR3 is 14 amino acids. Germline V lookup: CDR1 MDHEN, CDR2 SYDVKM. The CDR3 reads CASSFRVENTEAFF. The CDR3 DNA reads as TGTGCCAGCAGTTTCAGGGTTGAGAACACTGAAGCTTTCTTT. The whole variable domain, filled in from reference TRBV28 and TRBJ1-1, reads DVKVTQSSRYLVKRTGEKVFLECVQDMDHENMFWYRQDPGLGLRLIYFSYDVKMKEKGDIPEGYSVSREKKERFSLILESASTNQTSMYLCASSFRVENTEAFFGQGTRLTVV.

The chain joins TRBV25-1 to TRBJ1-2; a possible D gene is TRBD1 (6 bases). The germline V gene encodes CDR1 MGHDK and CDR2 SYGVNS. This CDR3 comprises 14 residues. V gave up 2 bases and J gave up 2 bases, with 9 bases separating them. The CDR3 DNA reads as TGTGCCAGCAGTGAAAGGGGGGGCAACTATGGCTACACCTTC. Protein sequence: CASSERGGNYGYTF.

V usage is TRBV7-9 and J usage is TRBJ2-2; TRBD1 matches 7 bases. CDR3 length equals 16 residues. With V trimmed by 5 bases and J by 6 bases, 12 bases remained unmatched. Germline V gene lookup returns CDR1 SEHNR and CDR2 FQNEAQ (reference sequence). CDR3 DNA: TGTGCCAGCAGCAATACAGGGGAGAGATTTGCCGGGGAGCTGTTTTTT. Translated: CASSNTGERFAGELFF.

The rearrangement uses TRBV6-1 and TRBJ2-7, with 11 bases lining up with TRBD2. V dropped 4 bases and J dropped 4; count of bases not matched to a gene: 6. CDR1 is MNHNS and CDR2 is SASEGT in the germline V gene. There are 15 residues in the CDR3. CDR3 sequence: CASSGLLAGDYEQYF. The CDR3 coding sequence is TGTGCCAGCAGTGGTCTACTAGCGGGAGATTACGAGCAGTACTTC.

This clone was found a few times. V and J are TRBV5-1 and TRBJ2-3, with 13 bases that match TRBD2. Looked up from germline, CDR1 is SGHRS and CDR2 is YFSETQ. This CDR3 has 21 amino acids. V shed 5 bases, J shed 2 bases, and the junction held 20 bases outside the gene matches. The DNA for the CDR3 is TGCGCCAGCAGGAGTGTAGGGGCCTTTGGACTAGCGGGAGACACCACAGATACGCAGTATTTT. Amino acids: CASRSVGAFGLAGDTTDTQYF.

This chain connects TRBV18 to TRBJ1-1, with 9 bases that match TRBD1. The CDR3 sequence is 14 residues long. Germline V CDR1 and CDR2: KGHSH, LQKENI. V lost 3 bases and J lost 3; bases outside the gene matches: 2. CDR3 in DNA: TGTGCCAGCTCACCCCGGACAGGGGACACTGAAGCTTTCTTT. Translated, it gives CASSPRTGDTEAFF.

This clone was picked up a small number of times. The CDR3, as DNA: TGTGCCACCAGCAGAGACGGGACAGGGCGTGAGCAGTTCTTC. This encodes CATSRDGTGREQFF. This sequence joins TRBV15 and TRBJ2-1; TRBD1 aligns across 9 bases. After removal of 0 bases from V and 9 bases from J, the junction contained 3 bases not matched to a gene. CDR3 length: 14 residues. Germline CDR1 and CDR2: LNHNV and YYDKDF (reference sequence). Full variable domain (outside the CDR3, taken from reference TRBV15 and TRBJ2-1): DAMVIQNPRYQVTQFGKPVTLSCSQTLNHNVMYWYQQKSSQAPKLLFHYYDKDFNNEADTPDNFQSRRPNTSFCFLDIRSPGLGDTAMYLCATSRDGTGREQFFGPGTRLTVL.

The chain recombines TRBV5-6 with TRBJ1-2; D uncertain. The germline CDR1 and CDR2 sequences are SGHDT and YYEEEE. The V and J ends lost 3 bases and 5 bases respectively, with 17 bases between them. CDR3 size: 15 residues. The CDR3 reads CASSYTENTVYGYTF. The CDR3 DNA is TGTGCCAGCAGCTACACAGAAAATACGGTTTATGGCTACACCTTC.

The J gene is TRBJ1-4, the V gene TRBV18, with D possibly matching TRBD1 (5 bases). With 4 bases removed from V and 2 bases from J, the gap between germline ends came to 17 bases. There are 17 residues in the CDR3. Germline V gives CDR1 KGHSH, CDR2 LQKENI. The CDR3 coding sequence is TGTGCCAGCTCACGTACCAGGAAGGGGTTTACTAATGAAAAACTGTTTTTT. Its translation: CASSRTRKGFTNEKLFF.

This chain uses TRBV2 with TRBJ2-7; TRBD1 is a possible D gene (6 bases). There are 13 residues in the CDR3. CDR1 and CDR2 (germline): SNHLY, FYNNEI. Trimming took 5 bases from V and 2 from J, leaving 10 bases between them. In DNA, the CDR3 is TGTGCCAGCAGTAAGGACAGCACCTACGAGCAGTACTTC. The encoded protein is CASSKDSTYEQYF.

The V call is TRBV28, the J call TRBJ2-1; TRBD2 matches 9 bases. The CDR3 has 15 residues. Germline lookup yields CDR1 MDHEN and CDR2 SYDVKM. J was trimmed by 6 bases and V by 7 bases; bases with no gene match: 10. The CDR3 DNA reads as TGTGCCAGCACCGCGGGGGGGGCGCCCGGCAATGAGCAGTTCTTC. Its protein is CASTAGGAPGNEQFF.

This clone was seen only once. The rearrangement uses TRBV7-2 and TRBJ1-1; the D is unclear. Between the trimmed V and J ends, which lost 2 bases and 1 base, there was a span of 11 bases. CDR3 size: 15 residues. Per the germline V gene, CDR1 is SGHTA and CDR2 is FQGNSA. The CDR3 DNA is TGTGCCAGCAGCTTAATGGGTCGGGGGAACACTGAAGCTTTCTTT. Translated: CASSLMGRGNTEAFF.

The chain joins TRBV25-1 to TRBJ2-1, with TRBD2 as a possible D gene (6 bases). CDR1 is MGHDK, CDR2 SYGVNS, per germline. CDR3 length: 15 residues. Trimming took off 0 bases at V and 7 bases at J, with 13 bases between the two ends. The CDR3 nucleotides are TGTGCCAGCAGTGAATATGGGGGAGGCGGGAATGAGCAGTTCTTC. Translated, it gives CASSEYGGGGNEQFF.

The chain couples TRBV19 to TRBJ2-1; 10 bases agree with TRBD1. The CDR3 sequence is 14 residues long. From germline, CDR1 is LNHDA and CDR2 SQIVND (reference sequence). The J segment lost 4 bases and the V segment lost 7 bases, leaving 4 bases of the junction unmatched. DNA for the CDR3: TGTGCCAGTAAGGGGACAGGGGAATACAATGAGCAGTTCTTC. It codes for CASKGTGEYNEQFF.

The J gene is TRBJ1-2, the V gene TRBV28; no reliable D call. Between the trimmed V and J ends, which lost 3 bases and 3 bases, there was a span of 14 bases. CDR3 length equals 15 residues. Germline lookup yields CDR1 MDHEN and CDR2 SYDVKM. The CDR3 spells CASSLPGGFHYGYTF. CDR3 DNA: TGTGCCAGCAGTTTGCCAGGCGGGTTCCACTATGGCTACACCTTC.

The chain recombines TRBV19 with TRBJ2-6; the match to TRBD1 covers 8 bases. Germline assignment: CDR1 LNHDA and CDR2 SQIVND (reference sequence). CDR3 length: 16 residues. The V gene end was trimmed by 5 bases and the J gene end by 1 base; junction bases not matched to a gene: 4. The CDR3 protein is CASSPRQGSGANVLTF. CDR3 sequence (DNA): TGTGCCAGTAGTCCCCGACAGGGGTCTGGGGCCAACGTCCTGACTTTC.